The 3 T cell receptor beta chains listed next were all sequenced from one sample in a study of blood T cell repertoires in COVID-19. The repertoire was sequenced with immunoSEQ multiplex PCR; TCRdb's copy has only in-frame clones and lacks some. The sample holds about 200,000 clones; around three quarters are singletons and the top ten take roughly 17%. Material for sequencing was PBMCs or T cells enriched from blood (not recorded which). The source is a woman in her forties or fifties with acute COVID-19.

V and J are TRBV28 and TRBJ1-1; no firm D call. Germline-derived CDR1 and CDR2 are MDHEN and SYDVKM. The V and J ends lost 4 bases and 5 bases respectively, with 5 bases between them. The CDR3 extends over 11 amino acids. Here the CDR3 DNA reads TGTGCCAGCAGTTACCAGACTGAAGCTTTCTTT. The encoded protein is CASSYQTEAFF.

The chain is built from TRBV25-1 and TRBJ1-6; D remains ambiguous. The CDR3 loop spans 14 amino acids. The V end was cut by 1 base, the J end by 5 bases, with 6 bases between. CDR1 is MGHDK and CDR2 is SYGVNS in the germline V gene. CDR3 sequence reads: CASSEFVDNSPLHF. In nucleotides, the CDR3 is TGTGCCAGCAGTGAATTCGTAGATAATTCACCCCTCCACTTT. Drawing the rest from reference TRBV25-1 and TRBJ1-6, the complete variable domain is EADIYQTPRYLVIGTGKKITLECSQTMGHDKMYWYQQDPGMELHLIHYSYGVNSTEKGDLSSESTVSRIRTEHFPLTLESARPSHTSQYLCASSEFVDNSPLHFGNGTRLTVT.

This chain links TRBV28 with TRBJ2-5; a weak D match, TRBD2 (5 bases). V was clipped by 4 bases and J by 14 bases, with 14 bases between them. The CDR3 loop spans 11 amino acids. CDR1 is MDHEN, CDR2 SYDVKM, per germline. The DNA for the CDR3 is TGTGCCAGCAGTTCGGACTCGCCTTATTACTTC. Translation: CASSSDSPYYF.